This T cell receptor beta chain derives from a study of T cells in localized non-small cell lung cancer. Findings and caveats of the study: Paired adjacent lung recovered a median roughly 60 of the top 100 tumor clones.

The repertoire was sequenced with immunoSEQ multiplex PCR; TCRdb's copy has only in-frame clones and lacks some. The sample carries some 66,000 clones, around four fifths recorded once. This clone was counted once. Its antigen is as yet unknown. The source of this sequence is a female donor of 60 years or more with stage I lung adenocarcinoma. This sample comprised peripheral blood, obtained before any cancer treatment.

CDR3 bases: TGTGCCAGCTCACCAGAAAAGGGGCCTAATCAGCCCCAGCATTTT. This sequence encodes CASSPEKGPNQPQHF. The chain couples TRBV18 to TRBJ1-5; TRBD1 might be the D (5 bases). The V gene's germline CDR1 is KGHSH and CDR2 LQKENI. V shed 2 bases and J shed 4 bases, with 12 bases lying between them. The CDR3 is 15 residues long.